This T cell receptor (beta chain) was identified during a study of identical twins (dated by TCRdb to about 2016). Background for the entire study: The study deep-sequenced TCR alpha and beta repertoires from monozygotic twins, unrelated adults of various ages and cord blood to test whether fetal clonotypes persist. To rule out contamination, replicate twin experiments were performed at different times with different library preparation protocols.

General conclusions and limits of the study: In monozygotic twins, out-of-frame TCR alpha sharing was systematically underestimated by recombination models, although the models agreed with sharing between unrelated individuals. Fewer insertions were carried by abundant cord blood beta clonotypes; a weaker similar trend was observed in young adult naive repertoires, while no such trend was observed in memory repertoires. A weaker excess of twin sharing was found in beta out-of-frame sequences because the signal-to-noise ratio was lowered by fewer shared sequences. Invariant T cells such as MAIT and iNKT could partly confound zero-insertion analyses, though diverse VJ usage argued against this for most clonotypes. Conclusions relied on cross-sectional statistical analysis, since the same donors could not be followed over many years. Compared with coincidental sharing between unrelated individuals, an excess of low generation-probability sequences was observed among out-of-frame TCR alpha sequences shared between twins.

The germline ends are 8 bases apart after V is trimmed by 2 bases and J by 0 bases. The CDR1 and CDR2 encoded by the germline V gene are MNHEY and SVGEGT. The CDR3 goes from the cysteine to the phenylalanine over 15 residues. Left in the record is the CDR3 DNA by itself, 45 bases read in frame from the first base. All donors were healthy Caucasians. Three unrelated non-twin adults were also sequenced: a male aged 18 to 30, a male aged 50 to 60 and a female aged 50 to 60. Using Miltenyi CD45RO+ enrichment and human naive T-cell isolation kits, memory (CD45RO+) and naive T cells were isolated from PBMC. This clonotype has a count of ten or more. Its specific antigen is unknown. No quality values exist for individual bases; no much larger clone is one base distant. The receptor library was made with 5' RACE. Sequencing relied on an Illumina HiSeq 2000. A universal primer binding site was introduced by template switching, and a unique molecular identifier was present in the final cDNA, enabling accurate counting of TCR cDNA molecules. First-strand cDNA for TCR alpha and beta chains was synthesized from specific primers in the conserved constant-segment region. Each cDNA library was double barcoded, with a SMART-Mk sample barcode plus Illumina barcodes, to control for contamination. TruSeq adapter sequences, together with Illumina sample barcodes, were added in two successive PCR steps. Sequencing of the TCR alpha and beta cDNA libraries was done on the Illumina HiSeq platform using custom primers. In the authors' own workflow: Raw reads were processed with MiGEC to extract unique molecular identifiers, and MiXCR was used to determine CDR3 positions. For each individual, recombination models were inferred using an EM algorithm with the repgenHMM and IGoR tools. The tcR package in R was used for shared clonotype analysis, with sharing normalized by the product of cloneset sizes. To study raw recombination free of thymic and clonal selection effects, out-of-frame nonproductive sequences were analyzed. TCRdb trimmed public reads at Q25 via fastp, called clones via MiXCR and kept in-frame beta chains. Rows are combined by CDR3 protein, so each entry shows the most common genes and DNA. TCRdb assigned the V and J calls; the authors' analysis was not used. The sample includes 410,000 or so distinct CDR3 sequences, with 15% to 20% observed a single time. Of the sample, 12% is held by the ten largest clones.

This receptor was identified in a man between 50 and 59 years old in good health. The sequence joins TRBV6-2 or TRBV6-3 to TRBJ2-1; the D gene is perhaps TRBD1, on 6 matching bases. The specimen was naive T cells sorted from blood. Interpreted using the paper, the cell subset or site label stands for: cells isolated with a human naive T-cell isolation kit. Here the CDR3 is given as CASSYRGSSYNEQFF. Here is the DNA: TGTGCCAGCAGTTACAGGGGGAGCTCCTACAATGAGCAGTTCTTC.